These 32 T cell receptor beta chains were sequenced from one sample in a study of CD8 T cells in Susac syndrome. A quantity of roughly 0.5 to 1 ug RNA underwent reverse transcription using random hexamers. TCRdb fed the immunoSEQ multiplex PCR reads into MiXCR, producing one record per CDR3 protein. The sample lists hundreds of thousands of distinct CDR3 sequences, around 83% occurring once. Source material: CD8+ T cells from PBMCs. All receptors derive from a human donor with multiple sclerosis.

The CDR3 DNA reads as TGCGCCAGCAGCCAGTGGACAGCTAACTATGGCTACACCTTC. Its protein is CASSQWTANYGYTF. The rearrangement joins TRBV4-1 to TRBJ1-2; perhaps TRBD1 as D (6 bases). The CDR3 has 14 amino acids. V was pared by 3 bases and J by 0 bases, with 8 bases between. Germline-derived CDR1 and CDR2 are MGHRA and YSYEKL.

The genes are TRBV6-1 and TRBJ1-1; D is unresolved. Germline V CDR1 and CDR2: MNHNS, SASEGT. V gave up 1 base and J gave up 4 bases, with 13 bases separating them. This CDR3 is built from 15 residues. This chain's CDR3 is CASSEDAGGSTEAFF. The DNA of the CDR3 is TGTGCCAGCAGTGAAGATGCAGGTGGGAGCACTGAAGCTTTCTTT.

This clonotype was counted between two and nine times. This chain joins TRBV25-1 and TRBJ2-7, with a tentative D call TRBD1 (6 bases). The V and J ends lost 3 bases and 1 base respectively, with 10 bases between them. The length of the CDR3 is 14 residues. Germline assignment: CDR1 MGHDK and CDR2 SYGVNS. In nucleotides, the CDR3 is TGTGCCAGCAGTGACAGGGGCTATTCCTACGAGCAGTACTTC. This sequence encodes CASSDRGYSYEQYF.

This clonotype was seen more than once but under ten times. The rearrangement links TRBV7-9 to TRBJ2-2; D may be TRBD1 (5 bases). From germline, CDR1 is SEHNR and CDR2 FQNEAQ (reference sequence). V was pared by 1 base and J by 6 bases, with 9 bases between. The CDR3 loop spans 14 amino acids. DNA of the CDR3: TGTGCCAGCAGCTTAGTTACAGGATCCGGGGAGCTGTTTTTT. It specifies CASSLVTGSGELFF.

The chain uses TRBV28 and TRBJ2-7; D call uncertain. Trimming cost V 2 bases and J 0 bases, with 8 bases left between them. The CDR3 runs to 14 residues. CDR1 MDHEN and CDR2 SYDVKM come from the germline V gene. The CDR3 spells CASSLLVSSYEQYF. In DNA, the CDR3 is TGTGCCAGCAGTTTACTGGTCAGCTCCTACGAGCAGTACTTC.

This chain connects TRBV3-1 to TRBJ1-1; TRBD1 aligns across 8 bases. The CDR3 extends over 15 amino acids. Germline CDR1 and CDR2: LGHDT and YNNKEL (reference sequence). Unmatched junction bases numbered 9, after V lost 4 bases and J lost 5 bases. The CDR3 sequence: CASSRSDRVNTEAFF. Written as DNA, the CDR3 is TGTGCCAGCAGCCGGTCGGACAGGGTAAATACTGAAGCTTTCTTT.

The chain combines TRBV27 with TRBJ2-1; no firm D call. Trimming cost V 2 bases and J 8 bases, with 16 bases left between them. CDR1 MNHEY and CDR2 SMNVEV come from the germline V gene (reference sequence). The CDR3 covers 15 residues. For the CDR3, the DNA is TGTGCCAGCAGTTTAGTTAGAACCGATGGGCATGAGCAGTTCTTC. Translation gives CASSLVRTDGHEQFF.

The chain couples TRBV30 to TRBJ2-3; no reliable D call. The V gene lost 0 bases and the J gene lost 3 bases, with 4 bases spanning the gap. CDR3 length equals 12 residues. Germline V gene data show CDR1 as GTSNPN and CDR2 as SVGIG (reference sequence). In nucleotides, the CDR3 is TGTGCCTGGAGTGTACGGACAGATACGCAGTATTTT. This gives the protein CAWSVRTDTQYF.

The chain uses TRBV7-9 and TRBJ1-4; no firm D call. The ends were cut back, 5 bases at V and 5 bases at J, with 12 bases in the middle. The germline gives CDR1 SEHNR, CDR2 FQNEAQ (reference sequence). There are 14 residues in the CDR3. The CDR3 DNA reads as TGTGCCAGCAGCCTGGGGAGGATGAATGAAAAACTGTTTTTT. Translation: CASSLGRMNEKLFF. The full variable domain, with the rest looked up from reference TRBV7-9 and TRBJ1-4, is DTGVSQNPRHKITKRGQNVTFRCDPISEHNRLYWYRQTLGQGPEFLTYFQNEAQLEKSRLLSDRFSAERPKGSFSTLEIQRTEQGDSAMYLCASSLGRMNEKLFFGSGTQLSVL.

The table lists this clonotype with a count of one. J is TRBJ2-3 and V is TRBV6-1, with a tentative D call TRBD2 (6 bases). In germline, CDR1 is MNHNS, CDR2 SASEGT. The V and J ends lost 8 bases and 4 bases respectively, with 16 bases between them. The CDR3 is 14 amino acids. This chain's CDR3 is CASYQGGRPDTQYF. CDR3 sequence (DNA): TGTGCCAGCTACCAAGGAGGGCGCCCAGATACGCAGTATTTT.

This clonotype appeared a single time. The genes are TRBV4-1 and TRBJ2-2; TRBD2 matches at 12 bases. J was trimmed by 6 bases and V by 2 bases; bases with no gene match: 7. This CDR3 has 17 amino acids. Germline CDR1 MGHRA, CDR2 YSYEKL. In DNA, the CDR3 is TGCGCCAGCAGCCAAACTCTAGCGGGGGGGCCTCCCGGGGAGCTGTTTTTT. Protein product: CASSQTLAGGPPGELFF.

The V and J genes are TRBV28 and TRBJ1-2; perhaps TRBD1 as D (5 bases). Germline lookup yields CDR1 MDHEN and CDR2 SYDVKM. The ends were cut back, 3 bases at V and 5 bases at J, with 13 bases in the middle. The CDR3 contains 14 residues. The CDR3 nucleotides read TGTGCCAGCAGTTTTGGGCAGGGATGGTATGGCTACACCTTC. Protein sequence: CASSFGQGWYGYTF.

This clonotype was counted once. The chain combines TRBV29-1 with TRBJ2-1; 9 bases align to TRBD2. Trimming took 8 bases from V and 4 from J; bases not matched to a gene: 9. This CDR3 comprises 14 residues. The germline CDR1 and CDR2 sequences are SQVTM and ANQGSEA. CDR3 sequence reads: CSFTTSGTYNEQFF. The CDR3, as DNA: TGCAGCTTTACGACTAGCGGCACGTACAATGAGCAGTTCTTC.

The chain combines TRBV25-1 with TRBJ2-3; 9 nucleotides agree with TRBD1. The germline V gene encodes CDR1 MGHDK and CDR2 SYGVNS. This CDR3 contains 19 residues. Trimming at V came to 1 base and at J to 4 bases, leaving 15 bases not matched to a gene. CDR3 region: CASSESGDRETLFADTQYF. The CDR3 bases are TGTGCCAGCAGTGAATCGGGGGACAGGGAGACCCTTTTTGCAGATACGCAGTATTTT.

The chain employs TRBV27 and TRBJ2-1; the D is unclear. Germline-derived CDR1 and CDR2 are MNHEY and SMNVEV (reference sequence). V was trimmed by 9 bases and J by 5 bases, leaving 14 bases between them. The length of the CDR3 is 13 residues. CDR3 sequence (DNA): TGTGCCAGTAGCTGGACCCCCCACAATGAGCAGTTCTTC. Translation: CASSWTPHNEQFF.

There are a few counts of this clonotype. The CDR3 sequence: CASSRGGAILQAFF. The CDR3 bases are TGTGCCAGCAGTCGCGGGGGCGCGATTCTCCAAGCTTTCTTT. The gene calls are TRBV6-1 and TRBJ1-1; TRBD1 might be the D (6 bases). The CDR3 loop spans 14 amino acids. The V and J ends lost 5 bases and 9 bases respectively, with 19 bases between them. Germline CDR1 MNHNS, CDR2 SASEGT.

The rearrangement uses TRBV6-5 and TRBJ1-1; D gene ambiguous. This CDR3 comprises 15 residues. The germline gives CDR1 MNHEY, CDR2 SVGAGI. Trimming took off 0 bases at V and 0 bases at J, with 8 bases between the two ends. CDR3 in amino acids: CASSYSNWLNTEAFF. DNA for the CDR3: TGTGCCAGCAGTTACTCGAACTGGTTGAACACTGAAGCTTTCTTT.

This clonotype appeared once. The chain has TRBV30 and TRBJ2-7; 12 positions agree with TRBD1. V shed 5 bases, J shed 5 bases, and the junction held 7 bases outside the gene matches. CDR3 size: 14 residues. Germline V lookup: CDR1 GTSNPN, CDR2 SVGIG (reference sequence). The CDR3 sequence: CAWAGGQGANEQYF. CDR3 bases: TGTGCCTGGGCCGGGGGACAGGGGGCAAACGAGCAGTACTTC.

V is TRBV27 and J is TRBJ2-7, with D possibly matching TRBD2 (6 bases). Trimming shortened V by 6 bases and J by 5 bases, and 8 bases separated the two germline ends. This CDR3 is 11 amino acids long. From germline, CDR1 is MNHEY and CDR2 SMNVEV (reference sequence). Here the CDR3 DNA reads TGTGCCAGCAGACTAGCTAACGAGCAGTACTTC. As protein: CASRLANEQYF.

This clonotype was picked up a small number of times. This chain connects TRBV27 to TRBJ2-7, with D maybe TRBD1 (6 bases). Germline V lookup: CDR1 MNHEY, CDR2 SMNVEV (reference sequence). The CDR3 extends over 14 amino acids. Trimming took 3 bases from V and 5 from J, leaving 14 bases between them. The chain's CDR3 is CASSFYPGQNEQYF. The CDR3 region has the DNA TGTGCCAGCAGTTTCTATCCTGGACAGAACGAGCAGTACTTC.

V and J are TRBV6-1 and TRBJ2-1; D is ambiguous. With 6 bases removed from V and 4 bases from J, the gap between germline ends came to 7 bases. Per germline, CDR1 MNHNS and CDR2 SASEGT. This CDR3 has 12 residues. The CDR3 is CASSDWYNEQFF. The DNA of the CDR3 is TGTGCCAGCAGCGACTGGTACAATGAGCAGTTCTTC.

V gene TRBV27 combines with J gene TRBJ2-7; 8 positions match TRBD2. J gave up 3 bases and V 5 bases, and 9 bases lay outside the gene matches. The CDR3 spans 15 residues. The germline V gene encodes CDR1 MNHEY and CDR2 SMNVEV (reference sequence). CDR3: CASSPLPLAGYEQYF. In DNA, the CDR3 is TGTGCCAGCAGTCCACTCCCTCTAGCGGGCTACGAGCAGTACTTC.

The chain uses TRBV25-1 and TRBJ2-7; no reliable D call. Germline V gives CDR1 MGHDK, CDR2 SYGVNS. V lost 3 bases, J lost 3 bases, and 6 bases lay in between. The CDR3 is 12 residues long. CDR3 DNA: TGTGCCAGCAGTGAGTCGGGCTACGAGCAGTACTTC. Its protein is CASSESGYEQYF.

This clonotype was counted between two and nine times. Mismatch with germline at one junction end may stem from a read error. The chain joins TRBV4-1 to TRBJ1-1, with 7 bases fitting TRBD1. The CDR3 length is 16 residues. Germline lookup yields CDR1 MGHRA and CDR2 YSYEKL. The CDR3 region has the DNA TGCGCCAGCAGCCGCCAGGGGGGTACCATGAACACTGAGGCTTTCTTT. Protein: CASSRQGGTMNTEAFF.

The chain joins TRBV18 to TRBJ2-2, with 9 bases lining up with TRBD2. J gave up 5 bases and V 1 base, and 5 bases lay outside the gene matches. CDR1 and CDR2 from the germline V gene are KGHSH and LQKENI. The CDR3 extends over 16 amino acids. The CDR3 loop is CASSPRPSGTTGELFF. The CDR3 region has the DNA TGTGCCAGCTCACCACGGCCTAGCGGGACGACCGGGGAGCTGTTTTTT.

The chain joins TRBV30 to TRBJ1-1; 7 bases map to TRBD1. The CDR3 contains 15 residues. The V gene's germline CDR1 is GTSNPN and CDR2 SVGIG (reference sequence). Germline trimming cut 6 bases from V and 0 bases from J; bases unmatched to any gene: 10. The CDR3 spells CACPGTADMNTEAFF. The CDR3 DNA is TGTGCCTGTCCGGGGACAGCGGATATGAACACTGAAGCTTTCTTT. Looking up the rest from reference TRBV30 and TRBJ1-1 gives the full variable domain: SQTIHQWPATLVQPVGSPLSLECTVEGTSNPNLYWYRQAAGRGLQLLFYSVGIGQISSEVPQNLSASRPQDRQFILSSKKLLLSDSGFYLCACPGTADMNTEAFFGQGTRLTVV.

The J gene is TRBJ2-2, the V gene TRBV10-3; D perhaps matches TRBD2 (6 bases). The CDR3 runs 15 residues. Per the germline V gene, CDR1 is ENHRY and CDR2 is SYGVKD. Trimming pared 4 bases from V and 4 bases from J, leaving 13 bases between. In DNA form, the CDR3 reads TGTGCCATCAGTGCAGCCGGGGGTGGCACCGGGGAGCTGTTTTTT. Encoded protein: CAISAAGGGTGELFF.

The genes are TRBV27 and TRBJ2-3; the D is unclear. This CDR3 has 15 amino acids. Per germline, CDR1 MNHEY and CDR2 SMNVEV (reference sequence). V dropped 3 bases and J dropped 4 bases, with 14 bases sitting between them. The CDR3, as DNA: TGTGCCAGCAGTTTCGAGATTAAGGGCCCAGATACGCAGTATTTT. It codes for CASSFEIKGPDTQYF.

The chain carries TRBV5-4 and TRBJ1-1; D possibly corresponds to TRBD1 (6 bases). The CDR3 has 13 amino acids. V gave up 4 bases and J gave up 6 bases, with 13 bases separating them. Germline CDR1 reads SGHNT; CDR2 reads YYREEE (reference sequence). The CDR3 region is CASSVPGAAEAFF. CDR3 coding DNA: TGTGCCAGCAGCGTGCCAGGGGCGGCTGAAGCTTTCTTT.

The V call is TRBV29-1, the J call TRBJ1-2, with D possibly TRBD1 on 6 matching bases. V dropped 3 bases and J dropped 8 bases, with 25 bases sitting between them. The length of the CDR3 is 16 residues. Germline V lookup: CDR1 SQVTM, CDR2 ANQGSEA. The CDR3 reads CSVEGGDVTGSDGYTF. The CDR3 DNA is TGCAGCGTTGAGGGGGGGGACGTCACAGGGTCCGACGGCTACACCTTC.

The chain combines TRBV27 with TRBJ2-7; D is perhaps TRBD2 (6 bases). Looked up from germline, CDR1 is MNHEY and CDR2 is SMNVEV (reference sequence). This CDR3 contains 15 residues. With 2 bases removed from V and 4 bases from J, the gap between germline ends came to 15 bases. The CDR3 sequence is CASSLQEGGMYEQYF. The DNA for the CDR3 is TGTGCCAGCAGTTTACAGGAGGGTGGTATGTACGAGCAGTACTTC.

The V and J genes are TRBV18 and TRBJ2-1, with TRBD2 matching 14 bases. The CDR3 contains 15 residues. V shed 4 bases and J 10 bases; nucleotides not matched to a gene: 6. Per germline, CDR1 KGHSH and CDR2 LQKENI. CDR3 sequence reads: CASSLGTSGREEQFF. The CDR3 region has the DNA TGTGCCAGCTCACTTGGGACTAGCGGGAGAGAGGAGCAGTTCTTC. Full variable domain (outside the CDR3, taken from reference TRBV18 and TRBJ2-1): NAGVMQNPRHLVRRRGQEARLRCSPMKGHSHVYWYRQLPEEGLKFMVYLQKENIIDESGMPKERFSAEFPKEGPSILRIQQVVRGDSAAYFCASSLGTSGREEQFFGPGTRLTVL.